A selection of T cell receptor beta chains follows, all from one sample in a study of response to subunit inactivated influenza vaccine. One entry per CDR3 protein results from TCRdb running MiXCR on the RT-PCR reads. The data show roughly 630,000 distinct CDR3 sequences, with less than 15% seen just once and 7.6% held by the top ten. Material: PBMCs from blood, obtained approximately 15 days before vaccination. These receptors all stem from a man aged 45-65 years who received an inactivated influenza vaccine. Both conserved end residues are part of each CDR3. The order of the fields is CDR3 DNA, CDR3 protein, D gene, V gene, J gene, clone size. A D gene is named only where the DNA matches it firmly. Clone size, where shown, is once, few, many, or a class for clones that have expanded.

CDR3nt: TGCAGCGTTTGTAGACAGTTGAACACTGAAGCTTTCTTT
CDR3aa: CSVCRQLNTEAFF
d_gene: .
v_gene: TRBV29-1
j_gene: TRBJ1-1
abundance: .

CDR3nt: TGTGCCAGCAGCCAAGATTGGACAGGGAACACCGGGGAGCTGTTTTTT
CDR3aa: CASSQDWTGNTGELFF
d_gene: TRBD1
v_gene: TRBV3-1
j_gene: TRBJ2-2
abundance: few

CDR3nt: TGTGCCAGCAGCGGATTAGCGGGAGGAAGCGAGCAGTACTTC
CDR3aa: CASSGLAGGSEQYF
d_gene: TRBD2
v_gene: TRBV9
j_gene: TRBJ2-7
abundance: .

CDR3nt: TGCGCCAGCAGCCAAGACTTTTTCCAGGGAACTAACACCGGGGAGCTGTTTTTT
CDR3aa: CASSQDFFQGTNTGELFF
d_gene: .
v_gene: TRBV4-3
j_gene: TRBJ2-2
abundance: .

CDR3nt: TGTGCCAGCAGTTCAGGGGGTGGGACGCAGTATTTT
CDR3aa: CASSSGGGTQYF
d_gene: TRBD1
v_gene: TRBV12-3/TRBV12-4
j_gene: TRBJ2-3
abundance: few

CDR3nt: TGTGCCAGCAGTCCAATTGCGGCCAAAAACATTCAGTACTTC
CDR3aa: CASSPIAAKNIQYF
d_gene: .
v_gene: TRBV7-2
j_gene: TRBJ2-4
abundance: few

CDR3nt: TGTGCCAGCAGTTTCGTGGATTACTACGAGCAGTACTTC
CDR3aa: CASSFVDYYEQYF
d_gene: .
v_gene: TRBV12-3/TRBV12-4
j_gene: TRBJ2-7
abundance: many

CDR3nt: TGTGCCAGCAGTTTTCGACGGGGGGGAGGGGAGCAGTACTTC
CDR3aa: CASSFRRGGGEQYF
d_gene: TRBD2
v_gene: TRBV12-3/TRBV12-4
j_gene: TRBJ2-7
abundance: .

CDR3nt: TGTGCCAGCAGCCAAGTTGGGACACCGGAACTGCAAGAGACCCAGTACTTC
CDR3aa: CASSQVGTPELQETQYF
d_gene: .
v_gene: TRBV3-1
j_gene: TRBJ2-5
abundance: few

CDR3nt: TGTGCCAGCAGCGCCACGAGATCTCTGGGAAACACCATATATTTT
CDR3aa: CASSATRSLGNTIYF
d_gene: .
v_gene: TRBV11-2
j_gene: TRBJ1-3
abundance: few